This T cell receptor (beta chain) was profiled in a study of blood T cell repertoires in COVID-19. Looking at the study overall: PBMCs, B-cell-depleted T cells, or T cells were the source of the cDNA or gDNA that made up the material.

Here immunoSEQ multiplex PCR was the method, and the copy in TCRdb shows in-frame clones only, minus some. The sample comprises 250,000 to 300,000 clones, around 81% of which are singletons, and roughly 2.9% rests with the top ten. This CDR3 has 17 residues. CDR1 SGHDT and CDR2 YYEEEE come from the germline V gene. V gave up 0 bases and J gave up 0 bases, with 10 bases separating them. The TCR was taken from a woman aged 60-75 years with active or convalescent COVID-19. Input material: peripheral blood. The chain links TRBV5-6 to TRBJ2-6, with D uncertain. The CDR3 DNA reads TGTGCCAGCAGCTTGGGGCCAGGCCACTCTGGGGCCAACGTCCTGACTTTC. Residues: CASSLGPGHSGANVLTF.